This T cell receptor (beta chain) is drawn from a study of blood T cells in healthy people across ages. Notes on the study in general: Per million T cells, the diversity of TCR beta decreased roughly linearly as age advanced.

Per germline, CDR1 SGHRS and CDR2 YFSETQ. After removal of 4 bases from V and 3 bases from J, the junction contained 9 bases not matched to a gene. The CDR3 runs 16 residues. Comments on this clonotype: Its specificity is unknown.

A second PCR of 7 to 11 cycles used a sample-barcoded 5' primer and a J-beta primer mix. Every cDNA molecule carried a tag from a template-switch adaptor bearing 12 random nucleotides. From the 5' RACE reads, TCRdb called clonotypes with MiXCR, one entry per CDR3 protein. The sample gives fewer than 1,000,000 distinct CDR3 sequences, more than 40% of which show up once; roughly 19% is in the top ten. The material sequenced was blood. The receptor comes from a man in his 60s in good health. The chain recombines TRBV5-1 with TRBJ2-1; 8 bases fit TRBD2. This chain's CDR3 is CASSGPGLGSYNEQFF. CDR3 bases: TGCGCCAGCAGCGGACCGGGACTAGGAAGCTACAATGAGCAGTTCTTC.